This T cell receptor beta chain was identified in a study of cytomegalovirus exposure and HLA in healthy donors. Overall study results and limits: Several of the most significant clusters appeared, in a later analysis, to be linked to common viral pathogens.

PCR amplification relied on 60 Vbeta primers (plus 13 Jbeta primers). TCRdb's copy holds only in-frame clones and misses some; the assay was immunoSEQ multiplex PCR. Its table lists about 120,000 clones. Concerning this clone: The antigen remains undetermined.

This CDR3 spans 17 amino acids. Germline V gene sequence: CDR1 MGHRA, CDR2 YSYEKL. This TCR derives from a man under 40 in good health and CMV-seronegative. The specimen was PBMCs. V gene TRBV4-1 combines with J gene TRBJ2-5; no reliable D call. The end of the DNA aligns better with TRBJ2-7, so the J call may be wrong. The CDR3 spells CASSQFEWHEDSYEQYF. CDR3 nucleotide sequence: TGCGCCAGCAGCCAGTTCGAATGGCACGAAGACTCCTACGAGCAGTACTTC.